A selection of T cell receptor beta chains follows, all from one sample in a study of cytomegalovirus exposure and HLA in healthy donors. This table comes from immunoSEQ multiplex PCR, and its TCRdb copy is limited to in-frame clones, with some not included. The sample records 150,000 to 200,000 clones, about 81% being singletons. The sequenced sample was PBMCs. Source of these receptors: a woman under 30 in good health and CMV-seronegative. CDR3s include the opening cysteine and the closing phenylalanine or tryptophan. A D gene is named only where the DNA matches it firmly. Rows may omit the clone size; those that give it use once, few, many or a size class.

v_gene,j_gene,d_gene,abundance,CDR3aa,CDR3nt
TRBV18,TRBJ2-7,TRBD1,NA,CASSPLDRVGTYSEQYF,TGTGCCAGCTCACCTTTAGACAGGGTAGGGACCTACTCCGAGCAGTACTTC
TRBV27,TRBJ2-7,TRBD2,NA,CASSLGLAFNYEQYF,TGTGCCAGCAGTCTGGGACTAGCGTTCAACTACGAGCAGTACTTC
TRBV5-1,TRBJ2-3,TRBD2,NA,CASSLLAGSPDTQYF,TGCGCCAGCAGCTTACTAGCGGGATCGCCAGATACGCAGTATTTT
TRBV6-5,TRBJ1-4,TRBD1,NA,CASSTGDEKLFF,TGTGCCAGCTCGACAGGGGATGAAAAACTGTTTTTT
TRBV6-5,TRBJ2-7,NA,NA,CASSEDQRAYEQYF,TGTGCCAGCAGTGAAGATCAGCGGGCCTACGAGCAGTACTTC
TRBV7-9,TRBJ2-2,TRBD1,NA,CSSSAGQGADGELFF,TGTTCCAGCAGCGCAGGACAGGGGGCCGACGGGGAGCTGTTTTTT
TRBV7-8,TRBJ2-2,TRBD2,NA,CASSSGLAGGKKSGELFF,TGTGCCAGCAGCTCAGGACTAGCGGGAGGAAAAAAATCCGGGGAGCTGTTTTTT
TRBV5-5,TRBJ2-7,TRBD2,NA,CASSHSPSGGSSYEQYF,TGTGCCAGCAGCCATTCCCCCTCCGGGGGGAGCTCCTACGAGCAGTACTTC
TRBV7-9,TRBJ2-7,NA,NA,CASSLLYEQYF,TGTGCCAGCAGCTTACTTTACGAGCAGTACTTC
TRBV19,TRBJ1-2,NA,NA,CASSKAGSNYGYTF,TGTGCCAGTAGTAAGGCAGGGTCCAACTATGGCTACACCTTC
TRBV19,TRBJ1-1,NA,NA,CASSHGPGRNTEAFF,TGTGCCAGTAGTCACGGTCCAGGCAGGAACACTGAAGCTTTCTTT
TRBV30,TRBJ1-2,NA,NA,CAWSVRGLNYGYTF,TGTGCCTGGAGTGTGAGGGGGTTAAACTATGGCTACACCTTC
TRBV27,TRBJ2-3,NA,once,CASSQGFTFRTDTQYF,TGTGCCAGCAGCCAGGGCTTTACTTTCCGCACAGATACGCAGTATTTT
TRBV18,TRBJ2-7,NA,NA,CASSPGLKEQYF,TGTGCCAGCTCACCCGGTCTAAAAGAGCAGTACTTC
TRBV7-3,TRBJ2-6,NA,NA,CASSLFLSSGANVLTF,TGTGCCAGCAGCTTATTCTTGAGCTCTGGGGCCAACGTCCTGACTTTC
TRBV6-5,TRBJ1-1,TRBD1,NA,CASSIQGSNTEAFF,TGTGCCAGCAGTATACAGGGGTCGAACACTGAAGCTTTCTTT
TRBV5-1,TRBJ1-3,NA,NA,CASSLSAEQRGNTIYF,TGCGCCAGCAGCTTGTCGGCAGAGCAGCGTGGAAACACCATATATTTT
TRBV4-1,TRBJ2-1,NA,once,CASSQVPGTPVFNEQFF,TGCGCCAGCAGCCAAGTCCCCGGGACTCCGGTATTCAATGAGCAGTTCTTC
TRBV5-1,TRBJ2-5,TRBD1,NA,CASSLWDSSLGETQYF,TGCGCCAGCAGCTTGTGGGACAGCTCGCTGGGGGAGACCCAGTACTTC
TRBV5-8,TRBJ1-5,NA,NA,CASSQRAGRNQPQHF,TGTGCCAGCAGCCAGCGGGCAGGGAGGAATCAGCCCCAGCATTTT
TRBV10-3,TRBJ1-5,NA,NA,CAIADFGGQPQHF,TGTGCCATAGCGGACTTCGGGGGTCAGCCCCAGCATTTT
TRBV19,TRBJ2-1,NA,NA,CASSPPTSRHNEQFF,TGTGCCAGTAGTCCCCCGACTAGTCGTCACAATGAGCAGTTCTTC
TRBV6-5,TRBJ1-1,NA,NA,CASSYSGVMNTEAFF,TGTGCCAGCAGTTACTCAGGGGTCATGAACACTGAAGCTTTCTTT
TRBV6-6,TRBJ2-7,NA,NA,CASSYSPNEQYF,TGTGCCAGCAGTTACTCCCCTAACGAGCAGTACTTC
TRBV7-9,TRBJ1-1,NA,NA,CSSSHMTEAFF,TGTTCCAGCAGCCACATGACTGAAGCTTTCTTT
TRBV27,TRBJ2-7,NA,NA,CASSSGGQDVEEQYF,TGTGCCAGCAGTTCCGGCGGGCAGGACGTCGAGGAGCAGTACTTC
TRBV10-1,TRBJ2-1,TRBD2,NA,CASSRGTSGNNEQFF,TGCGCCAGCAGTCGGGGGACTAGCGGGAATAATGAGCAGTTCTTC
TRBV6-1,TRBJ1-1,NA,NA,CASTRGTYGTEAFF,TGTGCCAGCACCAGGGGTACGTATGGCACTGAAGCTTTCTTT
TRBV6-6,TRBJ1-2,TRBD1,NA,CAGAQGGNYGYTF,TGTGCCGGCGCCCAGGGGGGAAACTATGGCTACACCTTC
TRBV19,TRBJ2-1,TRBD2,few,CASSISGGGFGEQFF,TGTGCCAGTAGTATTAGCGGGGGTGGATTTGGTGAGCAGTTCTTC
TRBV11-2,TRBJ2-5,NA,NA,CASSLGVETQYF,TGTGCCAGCAGCTTAGGCGTCGAGACCCAGTACTTC
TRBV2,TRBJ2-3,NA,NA,CASSPGQGTDTQYF,TGTGCCAGCAGTCCAGGGCAGGGCACAGATACGCAGTATTTT
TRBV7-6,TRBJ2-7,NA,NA,CASSLLGSYEQYF,TGTGCCAGCAGCTTACTCGGTTCCTACGAGCAGTACTTC
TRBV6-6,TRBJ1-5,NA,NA,CASSYMPENQPQHF,TGTGCCAGCAGTTACATGCCCGAGAATCAGCCCCAGCATTTT
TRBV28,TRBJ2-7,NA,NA,CASRRSLGLSGEQYF,TGTGCCAGCAGAAGGTCGCTCGGACTATCGGGAGAGCAGTACTTC